The TCR beta chain under discussion was sequenced for a study of blood T cell repertoires in COVID-19. The overall study: Some COVID-19 samples were acute and others convalescent; all came from the United States, Italy and Spain. In each case, the material was cDNA or gDNA derived from T cells, B-cell-depleted T cells, or PBMCs.

The CDR3 covers 11 residues. V dropped 2 bases and J dropped 9 bases, with 4 bases sitting between them. Germline V gives CDR1 LNHDA, CDR2 SQIVND (reference sequence). As handled by the study authors: Using reference gene primer amplification, nucleated cell counts were estimated. TCRdb's table, derived via immunoSEQ multiplex PCR, lists solely in-frame clones and lacks some. V and J calls plus clone size are reproduced from that table; the DNA served to infer D and trimming. This table has some 170,000 clones, about 86% appearing once. The specimen was peripheral blood. The source is an elderly woman with acute or convalescent COVID-19. The chain carries TRBV19 and TRBJ2-2, with D uncertain. CDR3 DNA sequence: TGTGCCAGTAGTATACTCTGGGAGCTGTTTTTT. Protein sequence: CASSILWELFF.